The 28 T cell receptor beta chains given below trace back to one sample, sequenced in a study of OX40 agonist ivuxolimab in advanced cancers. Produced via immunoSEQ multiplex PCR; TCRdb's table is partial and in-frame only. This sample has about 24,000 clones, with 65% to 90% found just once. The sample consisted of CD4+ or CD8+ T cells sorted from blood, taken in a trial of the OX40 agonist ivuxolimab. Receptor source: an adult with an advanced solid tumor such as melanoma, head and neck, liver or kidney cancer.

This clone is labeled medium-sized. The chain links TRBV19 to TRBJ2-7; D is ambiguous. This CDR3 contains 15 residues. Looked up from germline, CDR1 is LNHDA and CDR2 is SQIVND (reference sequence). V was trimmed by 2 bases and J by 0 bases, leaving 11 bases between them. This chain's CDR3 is CASSISTSSSYEQYF. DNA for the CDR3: TGTGCCAGTAGTATATCCACCTCAAGCTCCTACGAGCAGTACTTC.

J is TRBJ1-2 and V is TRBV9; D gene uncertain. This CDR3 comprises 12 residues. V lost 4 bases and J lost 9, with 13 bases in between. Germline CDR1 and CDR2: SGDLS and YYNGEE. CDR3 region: CASSQDDPSYTF. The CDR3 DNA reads TGTGCCAGCAGCCAAGACGACCCTAGCTACACCTTC. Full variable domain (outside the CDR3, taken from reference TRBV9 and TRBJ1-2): DSGVTQTPKHLITATGQRVTLRCSPRSGDLSVYWYQQSLDQGLQFLIQYYNGEERAKGNILERFSAQQFPDLHSELNLSSLELGDSALYFCASSQDDPSYTFGSGTRLTVV.

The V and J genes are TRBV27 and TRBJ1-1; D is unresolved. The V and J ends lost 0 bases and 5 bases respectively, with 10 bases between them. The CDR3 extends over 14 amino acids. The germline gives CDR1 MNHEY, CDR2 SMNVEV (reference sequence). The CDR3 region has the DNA TGTGCCAGCAGTTTATCGGGCTTGCTAACTGAAGCTTTCTTT. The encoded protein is CASSLSGLLTEAFF.

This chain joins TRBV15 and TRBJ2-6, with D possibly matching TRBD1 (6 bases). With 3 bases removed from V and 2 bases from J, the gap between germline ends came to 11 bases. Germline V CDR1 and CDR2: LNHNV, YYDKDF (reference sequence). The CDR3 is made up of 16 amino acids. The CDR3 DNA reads TGTGCCACCAGCAGCGACAGGCGGACTGGGGCCAACGTCCTGACTTTC. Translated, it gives CATSSDRRTGANVLTF.

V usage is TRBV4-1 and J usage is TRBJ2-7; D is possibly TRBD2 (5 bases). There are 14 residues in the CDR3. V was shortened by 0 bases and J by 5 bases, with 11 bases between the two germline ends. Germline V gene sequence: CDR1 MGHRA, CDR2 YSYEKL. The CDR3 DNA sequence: TGCGCCAGCAGCCAAGAACCGGGGTCGGACGAGCAGTACTTC. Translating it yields CASSQEPGSDEQYF.

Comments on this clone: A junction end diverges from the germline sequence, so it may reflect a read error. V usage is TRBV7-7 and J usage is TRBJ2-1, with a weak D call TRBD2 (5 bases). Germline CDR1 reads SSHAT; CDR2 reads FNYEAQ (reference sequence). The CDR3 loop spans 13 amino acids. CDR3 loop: CASSLGDDNEQFF. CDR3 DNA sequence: TGTGCTAGCAGCCTGGGAGATGACAATGAGCAGTTCTTC.

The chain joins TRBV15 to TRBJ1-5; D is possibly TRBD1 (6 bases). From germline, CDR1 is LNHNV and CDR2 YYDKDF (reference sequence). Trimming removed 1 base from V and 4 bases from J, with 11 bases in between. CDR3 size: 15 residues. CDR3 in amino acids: CATSRAGGGNQPQHF. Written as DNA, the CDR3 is TGTGCCACCAGCAGAGCCGGGGGCGGGAATCAGCCCCAGCATTTT.

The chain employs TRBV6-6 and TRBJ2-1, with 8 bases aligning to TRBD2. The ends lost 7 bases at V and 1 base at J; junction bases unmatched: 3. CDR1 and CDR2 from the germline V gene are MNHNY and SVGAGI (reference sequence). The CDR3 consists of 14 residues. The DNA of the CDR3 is TGTGCCAGCAAACAGCGGGAGTCCTACAATGAGCAGTTCTTC. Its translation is CASKQRESYNEQFF.

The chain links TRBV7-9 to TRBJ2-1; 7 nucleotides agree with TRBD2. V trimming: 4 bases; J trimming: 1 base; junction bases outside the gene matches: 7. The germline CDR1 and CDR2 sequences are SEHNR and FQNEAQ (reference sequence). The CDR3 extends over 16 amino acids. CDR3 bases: TGTGCCAGCAGCTCCGCGGCTAGCGGATCCTACAATGAGCAGTTCTTC. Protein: CASSSAASGSYNEQFF.

CDR3 bases: TGTGCCTGGAGTGTCTCAGGGGAGAGCTATGGCTACACCTTC. This translates into CAWSVSGESYGYTF. J is TRBJ1-2 and V is TRBV30, with a weak D call TRBD1 (6 bases). The V and J ends lost 0 bases and 4 bases respectively, with 12 bases between them. Germline V CDR1 and CDR2: GTSNPN, SVGIG (reference sequence). This CDR3 has 14 residues. The whole variable domain, filled in from reference TRBV30 and TRBJ1-2, reads SQTIHQWPATLVQPVGSPLSLECTVEGTSNPNLYWYRQAAGRGLQLLFYSVGIGQISSEVPQNLSASRPQDRQFILSSKKLLLSDSGFYLCAWSVSGESYGYTFGSGTRLTVV.

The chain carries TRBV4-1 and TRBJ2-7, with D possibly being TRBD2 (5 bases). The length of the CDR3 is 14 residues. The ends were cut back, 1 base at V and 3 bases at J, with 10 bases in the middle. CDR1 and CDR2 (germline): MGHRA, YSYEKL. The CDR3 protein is CASSQVALVYEQYF. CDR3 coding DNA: TGCGCCAGCAGCCAAGTGGCACTAGTCTACGAGCAGTACTTC.

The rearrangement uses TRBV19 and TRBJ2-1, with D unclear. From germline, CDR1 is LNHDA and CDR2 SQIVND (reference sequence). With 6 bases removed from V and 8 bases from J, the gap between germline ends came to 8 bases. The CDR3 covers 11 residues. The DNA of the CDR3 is TGTGCCAGTAGCCCAGGCGATGAGCAGTTCTTC. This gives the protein CASSPGDEQFF.

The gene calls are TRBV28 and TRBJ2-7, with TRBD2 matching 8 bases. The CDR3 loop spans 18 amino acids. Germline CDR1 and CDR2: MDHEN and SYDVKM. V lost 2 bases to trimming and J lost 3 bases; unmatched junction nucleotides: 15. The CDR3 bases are TGTGCCAGCAGTTTAAAAGCCCCCACCGACGGGACTAGCTACGAGCAGTACTTC. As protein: CASSLKAPTDGTSYEQYF.

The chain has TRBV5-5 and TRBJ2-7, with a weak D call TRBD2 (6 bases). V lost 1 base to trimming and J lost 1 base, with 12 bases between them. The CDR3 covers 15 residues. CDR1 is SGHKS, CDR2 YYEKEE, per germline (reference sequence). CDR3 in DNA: TGTGCCAGCAGCTTGCGCGGGACTGGGTCCTACGAGCAGTACTTC. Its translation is CASSLRGTGSYEQYF.

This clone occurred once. Written as DNA, the CDR3 is TGTGCCAGCAGCGTCTCATTACTAGCGGGGTACACAGATACGCAGTATTTT. Its translation: CASSVSLLAGYTDTQYF. The J gene is TRBJ2-3, the V gene TRBV9, with TRBD2 identical over 10 bases. The germline V gene encodes CDR1 SGDLS and CDR2 YYNGEE. This CDR3 is 17 amino acids long. Trimming removed 2 bases from V and 2 bases from J; junction bases left unmatched: 8.

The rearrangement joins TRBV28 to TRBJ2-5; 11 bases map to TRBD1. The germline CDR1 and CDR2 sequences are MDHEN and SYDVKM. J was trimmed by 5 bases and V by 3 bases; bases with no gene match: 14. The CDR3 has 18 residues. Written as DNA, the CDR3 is TGTGCCAGCAGTTTCCCCCCTACAGGACAGGGGGCGACGGAGACCCAGTACTTC. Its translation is CASSFPPTGQGATETQYF.

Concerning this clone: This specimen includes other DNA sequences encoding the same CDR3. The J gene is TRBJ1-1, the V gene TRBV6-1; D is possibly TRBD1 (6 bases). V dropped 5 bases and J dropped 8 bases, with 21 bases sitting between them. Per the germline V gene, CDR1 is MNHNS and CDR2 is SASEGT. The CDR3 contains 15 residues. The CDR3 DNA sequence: TGTGCCAGCAGTAAGGGGGAGCCAGGGGTCGCCGAAGCTTTCTTT. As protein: CASSKGEPGVAEAFF.

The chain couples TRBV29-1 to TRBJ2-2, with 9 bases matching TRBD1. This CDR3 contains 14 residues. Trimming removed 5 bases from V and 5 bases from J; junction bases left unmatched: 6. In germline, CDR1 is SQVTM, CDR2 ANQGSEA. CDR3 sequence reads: CSVSGTGYTGELFF. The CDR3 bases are TGCAGCGTTTCCGGGACAGGGTATACCGGGGAGCTGTTTTTT.

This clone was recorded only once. The CDR3: CASSLERRGLAGDEQYF. Written as DNA, the CDR3 is TGTGCCAGCAGCTTAGAAAGGCGTGGACTAGCGGGGGACGAGCAGTACTTC. V is TRBV13 and J is TRBJ2-7; 13 bases agree with TRBD2. Germline V lookup: CDR1 PRHDT, CDR2 FYEKMQ (reference sequence). With V trimmed by 1 base and J by 5 bases, 8 bases remained unmatched. The CDR3 runs to 17 residues.

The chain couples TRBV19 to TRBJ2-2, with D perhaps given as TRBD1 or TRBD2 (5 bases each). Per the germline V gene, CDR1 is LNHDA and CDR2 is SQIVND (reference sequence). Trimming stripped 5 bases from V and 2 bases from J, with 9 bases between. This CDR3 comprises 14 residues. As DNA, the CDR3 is TGTGCCAGTAGTCGGGACGGTAACACCGGGGAGCTGTTTTTT. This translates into CASSRDGNTGELFF.

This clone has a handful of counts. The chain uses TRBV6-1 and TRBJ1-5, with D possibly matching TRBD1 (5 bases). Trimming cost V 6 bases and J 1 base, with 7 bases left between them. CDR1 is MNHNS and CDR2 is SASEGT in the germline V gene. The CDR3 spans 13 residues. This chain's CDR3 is CASRWTSNQPQHF. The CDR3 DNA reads TGTGCCAGCAGATGGACAAGCAATCAGCCCCAGCATTTT.

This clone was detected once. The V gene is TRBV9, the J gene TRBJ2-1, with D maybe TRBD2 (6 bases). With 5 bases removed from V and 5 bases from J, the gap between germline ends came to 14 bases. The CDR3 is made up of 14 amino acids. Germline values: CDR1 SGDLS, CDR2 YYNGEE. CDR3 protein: CASSGPLAHNEQFF. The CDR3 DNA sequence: TGTGCCAGCAGTGGGCCCCTAGCGCACAATGAGCAGTTCTTC.

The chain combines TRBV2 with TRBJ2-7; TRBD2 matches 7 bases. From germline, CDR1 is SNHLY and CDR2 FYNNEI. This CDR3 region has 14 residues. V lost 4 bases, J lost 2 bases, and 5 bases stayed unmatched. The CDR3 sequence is CASSGGGKAYEQYF. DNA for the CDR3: TGTGCCAGCAGTGGCGGGGGAAAGGCCTACGAGCAGTACTTC.

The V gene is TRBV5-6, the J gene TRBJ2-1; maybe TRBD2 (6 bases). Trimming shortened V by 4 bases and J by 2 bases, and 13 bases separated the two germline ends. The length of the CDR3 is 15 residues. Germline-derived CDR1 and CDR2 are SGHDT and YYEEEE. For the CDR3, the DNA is TGTGCCAGCAGCACCGGGGAGGCCCCCTACAATGAGCAGTTCTTC. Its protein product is CASSTGEAPYNEQFF.

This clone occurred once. CDR3 sequence reads: CAISEATGGWQFF. CDR3 DNA: TGTGCCATCAGTGAGGCCACAGGGGGCTGGCAGTTCTTC. The rearrangement joins TRBV10-3 to TRBJ2-1; 9 bases map to TRBD1. The CDR3 runs to 13 residues. V lost 2 bases to trimming and J lost 12 bases; unmatched junction nucleotides: 5. CDR1 is ENHRY and CDR2 is SYGVKD in the germline V gene.

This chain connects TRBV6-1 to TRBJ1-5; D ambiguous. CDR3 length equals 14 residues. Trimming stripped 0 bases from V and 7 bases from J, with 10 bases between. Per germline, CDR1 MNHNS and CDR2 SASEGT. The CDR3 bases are TGTGCCAGCAGTGAAGCATGGGGTGACCAGCCCCAGCATTTT. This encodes CASSEAWGDQPQHF.

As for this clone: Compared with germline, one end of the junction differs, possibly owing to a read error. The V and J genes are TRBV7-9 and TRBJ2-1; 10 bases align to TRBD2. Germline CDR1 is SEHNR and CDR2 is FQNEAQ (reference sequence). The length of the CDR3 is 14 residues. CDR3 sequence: CASSLAGAYNEQFF. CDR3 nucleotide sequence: TGTGCCAGCAGCCTAGCGGGAGCTTACAATGAGCAGTTCTTC.

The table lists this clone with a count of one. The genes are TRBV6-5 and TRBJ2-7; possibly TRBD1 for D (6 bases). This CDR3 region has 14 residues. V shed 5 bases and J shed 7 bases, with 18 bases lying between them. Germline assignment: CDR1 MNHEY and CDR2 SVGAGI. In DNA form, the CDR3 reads TGTGCCAGCAGTCACTACTCAGGGGCTAGGGAGCAGTACTTC. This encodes CASSHYSGAREQYF.